This T cell receptor beta chain emerged from a study of tumor and adjacent non-tumor tissue in lung cancer. Whole-study context: Patients were aged about 30 to 85, approximately ten men and about 5 women, stage I to III. Study outcomes and limitations: Normal lung showed higher cumulative top 100 clone frequency than tumor.

TCRbeta libraries were built with three rounds of nested PCR, modified from ARM-PCR. TCRdb processed the multiplex PCR reads anew with MiXCR; each CDR3 protein has one entry. The sample yields 100,000 to 120,000 distinct CDR3 sequences, 84% seen once. Germline CDR1 reads MDHEN; CDR2 reads SYDVKM. The CDR3 totals 16 residues. This sample's RNA came from whole unsorted tissue. As concerns this clonotype: The target antigen is unknown. One end of the junction fails to match germline, which may point to a read error.

The TCR comes from a man in his 70s with non-small cell lung cancer. The chain is built from TRBV28 and TRBJ2-7; tentatively, D is TRBD2 (7 bases). What was sequenced was lung tumor tissue. CDR3 sequence (DNA): TGTGCTAACAGTTTACATCTACAGGGAGGGTCCTACGAGCAATACTTC. It specifies CANSLHLQGGSYEQYF.